This T cell receptor beta chain was obtained from a study of blood T cell repertoires in COVID-19. Across the whole study: The United States, Italy and Spain supplied acute and convalescent COVID-19 samples. The analysed material was cDNA or gDNA that came from T cells, B-cell-depleted T cells, or PBMCs.

In its sample, this clone was seen once. V lost 3 bases to trimming and J lost 3 bases; unmatched junction nucleotides: 1. The CDR3 consists of 14 residues. The germline CDR1 and CDR2 sequences are LNHDA and SQIVND (reference sequence). Per the original methods: Researchers report that nucleated cell counts were estimated from reference gene primer amplification. Produced via immunoSEQ multiplex PCR; TCRdb's table is partial and in-frame only. V and J calls and clone size are as listed in that table; D and trimming were resolved from the DNA. The data show roughly 120,000 clones, approximately 79% seen once.

Sequenced sample: peripheral blood. The receptor comes from a man aged 45-65 years with acute or convalescent COVID-19. This chain links TRBV19 with TRBJ1-1, with TRBD1 matching over 10 bases. CDR3 nucleotide sequence: TGTGCCAGTAGTATGACAGGGGGCCACACTGAAGCTTTCTTT. Its protein product is CASSMTGGHTEAFF.